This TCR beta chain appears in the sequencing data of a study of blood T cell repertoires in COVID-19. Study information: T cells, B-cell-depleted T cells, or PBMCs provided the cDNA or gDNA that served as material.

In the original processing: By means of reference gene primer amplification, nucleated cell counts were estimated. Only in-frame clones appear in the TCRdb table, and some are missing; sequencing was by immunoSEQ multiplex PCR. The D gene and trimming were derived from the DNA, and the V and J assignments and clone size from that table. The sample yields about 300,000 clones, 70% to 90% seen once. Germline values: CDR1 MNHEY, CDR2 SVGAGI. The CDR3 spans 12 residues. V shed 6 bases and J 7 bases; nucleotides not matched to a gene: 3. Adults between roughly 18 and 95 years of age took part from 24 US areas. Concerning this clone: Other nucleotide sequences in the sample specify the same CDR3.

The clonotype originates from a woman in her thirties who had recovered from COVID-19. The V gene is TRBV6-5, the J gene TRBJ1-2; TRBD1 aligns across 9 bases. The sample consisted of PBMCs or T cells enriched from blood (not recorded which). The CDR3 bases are TGTGCCAGCAGACAGGGGGCGGGTGGCTACACCTTC. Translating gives CASRQGAGGYTF.